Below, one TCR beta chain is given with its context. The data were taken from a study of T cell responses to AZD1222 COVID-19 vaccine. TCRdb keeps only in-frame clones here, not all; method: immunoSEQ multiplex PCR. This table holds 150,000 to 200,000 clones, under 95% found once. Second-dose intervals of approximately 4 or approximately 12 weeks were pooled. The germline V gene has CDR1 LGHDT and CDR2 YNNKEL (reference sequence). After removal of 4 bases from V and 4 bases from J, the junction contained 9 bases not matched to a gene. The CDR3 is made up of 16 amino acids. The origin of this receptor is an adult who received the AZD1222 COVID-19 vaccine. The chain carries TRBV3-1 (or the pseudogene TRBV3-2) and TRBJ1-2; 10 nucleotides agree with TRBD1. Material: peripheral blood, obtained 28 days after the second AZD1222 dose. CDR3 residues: CASSPRDRGRTYGYTF. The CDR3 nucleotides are TGTGCCAGCAGCCCCCGGGACAGGGGAAGAACCTATGGCTACACCTTC.